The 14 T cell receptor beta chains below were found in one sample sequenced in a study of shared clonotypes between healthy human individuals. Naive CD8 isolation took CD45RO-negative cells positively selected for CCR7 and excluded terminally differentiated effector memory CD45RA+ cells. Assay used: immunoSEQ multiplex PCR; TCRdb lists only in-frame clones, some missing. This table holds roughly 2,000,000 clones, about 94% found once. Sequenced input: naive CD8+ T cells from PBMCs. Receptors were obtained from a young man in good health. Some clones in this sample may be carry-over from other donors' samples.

This CDR3 reads CASRDRGLENSPLHF. The CDR3 DNA reads TGTGCCAGCCGGGACAGGGGGCTGGAGAATTCACCCCTCCACTTT. This chain connects TRBV7-8 to TRBJ1-6; 12 nucleotides line up with TRBD1. This CDR3 comprises 15 residues. The junction had 6 bases not matched to a gene; V was cut back by 8 bases and J by 7 bases. The germline V gene has CDR1 SGHVS and CDR2 FQNEAQ.

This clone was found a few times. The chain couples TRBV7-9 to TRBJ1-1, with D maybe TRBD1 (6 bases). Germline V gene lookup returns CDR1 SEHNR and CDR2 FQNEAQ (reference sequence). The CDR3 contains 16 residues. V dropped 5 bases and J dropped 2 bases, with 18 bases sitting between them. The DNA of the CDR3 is TGTGCCAGCAGCCATGAACAGGGAATACTCAACACTGAAGCTTTCTTT. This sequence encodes CASSHEQGILNTEAFF. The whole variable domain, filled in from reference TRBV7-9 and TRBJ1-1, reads DTGVSQNPRHKITKRGQNVTFRCDPISEHNRLYWYRQTLGQGPEFLTYFQNEAQLEKSRLLSDRFSAERPKGSFSTLEIQRTEQGDSAMYLCASSHEQGILNTEAFFGQGTRLTVV.

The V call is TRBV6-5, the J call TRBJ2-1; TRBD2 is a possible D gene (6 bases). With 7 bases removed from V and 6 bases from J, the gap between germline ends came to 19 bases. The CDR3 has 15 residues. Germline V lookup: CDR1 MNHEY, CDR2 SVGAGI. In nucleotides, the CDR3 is TGTGCCAGCACCGCGGGGCGGGCCGGAGTCAATGAGCAGTTCTTC. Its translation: CASTAGRAGVNEQFF.

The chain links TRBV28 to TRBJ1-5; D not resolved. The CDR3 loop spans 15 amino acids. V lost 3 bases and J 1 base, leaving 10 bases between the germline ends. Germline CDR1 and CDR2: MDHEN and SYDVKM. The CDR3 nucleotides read TGTGCCAGCAGTTTGTTCGGACTCAGCAATCAGCCCCAGCATTTT. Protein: CASSLFGLSNQPQHF.

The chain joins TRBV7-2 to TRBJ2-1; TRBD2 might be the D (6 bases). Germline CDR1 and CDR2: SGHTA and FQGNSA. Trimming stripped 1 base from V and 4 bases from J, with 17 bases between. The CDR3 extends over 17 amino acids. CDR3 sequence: CASSLVGIGGVYNEQFF. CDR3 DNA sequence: TGTGCCAGCAGCTTAGTGGGGATCGGGGGAGTTTACAATGAGCAGTTCTTC.

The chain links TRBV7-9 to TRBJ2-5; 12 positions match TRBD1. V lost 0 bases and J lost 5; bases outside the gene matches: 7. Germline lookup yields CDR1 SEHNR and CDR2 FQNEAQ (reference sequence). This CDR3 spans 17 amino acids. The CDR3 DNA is TGTGCCAGCAGCTTAGCCGGGGACAGGGGGCCCGGCGAGACCCAGTACTTC. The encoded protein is CASSLAGDRGPGETQYF.

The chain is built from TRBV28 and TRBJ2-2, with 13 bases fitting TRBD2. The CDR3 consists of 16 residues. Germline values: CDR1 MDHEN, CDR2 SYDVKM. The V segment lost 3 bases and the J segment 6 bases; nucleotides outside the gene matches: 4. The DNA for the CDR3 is TGTGCCAGCAGTTTGCCAACTAGCGGGAGGGCCGGGGAGCTGTTTTTT. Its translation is CASSLPTSGRAGELFF.

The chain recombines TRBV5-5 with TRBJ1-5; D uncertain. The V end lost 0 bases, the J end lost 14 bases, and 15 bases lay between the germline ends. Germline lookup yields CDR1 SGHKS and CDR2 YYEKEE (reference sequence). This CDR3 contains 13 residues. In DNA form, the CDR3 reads TGTGCCAGCAGCTTGGGCTTGGGCGCGAGCAAGCATTTT. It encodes CASSLGLGASKHF.

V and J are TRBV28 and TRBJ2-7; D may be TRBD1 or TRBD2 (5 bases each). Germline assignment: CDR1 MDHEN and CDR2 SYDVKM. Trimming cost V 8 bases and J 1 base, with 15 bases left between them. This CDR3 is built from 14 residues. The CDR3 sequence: CASWDLGESYEQYF. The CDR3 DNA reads TGTGCCAGCTGGGACCTGGGGGAGTCCTACGAGCAGTACTTC.

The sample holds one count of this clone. CDR3 nucleotides: TGTGCCAGCAGCTTAGGTTACGAGGGTGAGAGCTATGGCTACACCTTC. It yields the protein CASSLGYEGESYGYTF. V is TRBV5-4 and J is TRBJ1-2; D unclear. V was shortened by 2 bases and J by 4 bases, with 18 bases between the two germline ends. Germline-derived CDR1 and CDR2 are SGHNT and YYREEE (reference sequence). The length of the CDR3 is 16 residues.

CDR3 sequence reads: CASSEGREETQYF. The CDR3 DNA reads as TGTGCCAGCAGCGAGGGGAGGGAGGAGACCCAGTACTTC. The chain uses TRBV9 and TRBJ2-5, with TRBD2 identical over 7 bases. The CDR3 is 13 amino acids. J gave up 5 bases and V 3 bases, and 4 bases lay outside the gene matches. Per the germline V gene, CDR1 is SGDLS and CDR2 is YYNGEE.

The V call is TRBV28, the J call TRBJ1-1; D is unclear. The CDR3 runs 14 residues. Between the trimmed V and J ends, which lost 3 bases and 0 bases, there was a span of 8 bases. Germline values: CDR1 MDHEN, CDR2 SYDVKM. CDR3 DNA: TGTGCCAGCAGTTTTGACACCATGAACACTGAAGCTTTCTTT. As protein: CASSFDTMNTEAFF.

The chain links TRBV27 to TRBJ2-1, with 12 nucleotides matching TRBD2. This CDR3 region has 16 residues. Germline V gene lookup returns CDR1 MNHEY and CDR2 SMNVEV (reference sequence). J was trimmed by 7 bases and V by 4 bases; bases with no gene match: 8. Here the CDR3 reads CASSSRLAGVRNEQFF. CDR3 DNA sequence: TGTGCCAGCAGTTCGAGACTAGCGGGAGTAAGAAATGAGCAGTTCTTC.

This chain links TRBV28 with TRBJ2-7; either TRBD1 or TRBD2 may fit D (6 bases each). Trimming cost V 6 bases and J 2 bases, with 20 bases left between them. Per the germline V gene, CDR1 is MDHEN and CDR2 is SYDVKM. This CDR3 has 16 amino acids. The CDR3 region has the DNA TGTGCCAGCAGGTTTCGGAAGGGGGGCTTTACCTACGAGCAGTACTTC. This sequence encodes CASRFRKGGFTYEQYF. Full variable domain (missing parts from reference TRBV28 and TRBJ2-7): DVKVTQSSRYLVKRTGEKVFLECVQDMDHENMFWYRQDPGLGLRLIYFSYDVKMKEKGDIPEGYSVSREKKERFSLILESASTNQTSMYLCASRFRKGGFTYEQYFGPGTRLTVT.